The 22 T cell receptor beta chains reported below all come from one sample, sequenced in a study of blood T cells in healthy people across ages. The authors ran a second PCR of 7 to 11 cycles using a sample-barcoded 5' primer and a J-beta primer mix. TCRdb re-derived calls from the 5' RACE reads in MiXCR, one entry per CDR3 protein. Of 500,000 to 550,000 distinct CDR3 sequences in the sample, approximately 25% were seen once. The same sample was also studied in work on T cells of mothers and their children.

The material sequenced was blood. The receptor set was obtained from a boy under 18 in good health.

This clonotype was counted a few times. The V and J genes are TRBV25-1 and TRBJ1-3; D not certain. Per the germline V gene, CDR1 is MGHDK and CDR2 is SYGVNS. This CDR3 has 13 residues. Trimming took 4 bases from V and 4 from J, leaving 8 bases between them. The CDR3 sequence is CASSGGWGNTIYF. Here the CDR3 DNA reads TGTGCCAGCAGTGGGGGTTGGGGAAACACCATATATTTT.

Concerning this clonotype: No conserved phenylalanine or tryptophan is present at the end of the CDR3, so a read error is the likely explanation. The rearrangement links TRBV4-3 to TRBJ2-1, with TRBD2 identical over 7 bases. The CDR3 sequence is 16 residues long. The germline CDR1 and CDR2 sequences are LGHNA and YSLEER. V lost 0 bases, J lost 12 bases, and 14 bases stayed unmatched. The CDR3 DNA reads TGCGCCAGCAGCCAAGAGTGGGACGGGGGGAGGTGGGGGCAGTTCCTC. Amino acids: CASSQEWDGGRWGQFL.

The rearrangement uses TRBV9 and TRBJ2-7, with 9 nucleotides matching TRBD1. Germline assignment: CDR1 SGDLS and CDR2 YYNGEE. Losses at the gene ends were 0 bases for V and 1 base for J; bases not matched to a gene: 2. The CDR3 contains 15 residues. The CDR3 bases are TGTGCCAGCAGCGTAGATGGGACAGGGTCCTACGAGCAGTACTTC. Protein product: CASSVDGTGSYEQYF.

The chain couples TRBV7-2 to TRBJ2-5; D might be TRBD2 (6 bases). Judging by the DNA end, TRBJ2-7 fits better; the J call may be wrong. The CDR3 loop spans 18 amino acids. The germline gives CDR1 SGHTA, CDR2 FQGNSA. The CDR3 coding sequence is TGTGCCAGCAGCTTAGGGGGACTCGCAAAGTCCCCACAATACGAGCAGTACTTC. It translates to CASSLGGLAKSPQYEQYF.

This clonotype was detected a few times. The CDR3 nucleotides are TGCGCCAGCAGCCAAGACGTGGCGAGGGCCGGGGGGTCCTACGAGCAGTACTTC. Translated: CASSQDVARAGGSYEQYF. The chain carries TRBV4-3 and TRBJ2-7, with 7 bases matching TRBD2. The CDR3 contains 18 residues. Germline CDR1 reads LGHNA; CDR2 reads YSLEER. V lost 0 bases and J lost 1; bases outside the gene matches: 12.

The DNA of the CDR3 is TGTGCCAGCAGACTGGGTAGCGGGACGCGTGAGCAGTACTTC. Protein sequence: CASRLGSGTREQYF. The rearrangement links TRBV7-2 to TRBJ2-7; 8 positions match TRBD2. From germline, CDR1 is SGHTA and CDR2 FQGNSA. The V and J ends lost 6 bases and 7 bases, in that order; junction bases with no gene match: 11. CDR3 length: 14 amino acids.

This rearrangement joins TRBV20-1 to TRBJ2-7; the D gene is possibly TRBD2 (6 bases). The CDR3 extends over 16 amino acids. V lost 6 bases and J lost 0, with 21 bases in between. Germline CDR1 is DFQATT and CDR2 is SNEGSKA (reference sequence). CDR3 sequence (DNA): TGCAGTGCCCCTCTCCCCCTACGGGAGAGCTCCTACGAGCAGTACTTC. Protein sequence: CSAPLPLRESSYEQYF.

This sequence joins TRBV24-1 and TRBJ1-3; D is possibly TRBD1 (5 bases). Germline CDR1 reads KGHDR; CDR2 reads SFDVKD. CDR3 length: 13 amino acids. The V and J ends lost 12 bases and 4 bases respectively, with 15 bases between them. DNA for the CDR3: TGTGCCGTGGGGGGTTCCCCCGGAAACACCATATATTTT. Translated, it gives CAVGGSPGNTIYF.

This chain uses TRBV7-9 with TRBJ1-2; TRBD1 agrees at 9 bases. This CDR3 has 14 residues. Per the germline V gene, CDR1 is SEHNR and CDR2 is FQNEAQ (reference sequence). V trimming: 3 bases; J trimming: 7 bases; junction bases outside the gene matches: 6. This CDR3 is CASSFNRGHGGYTF. CDR3 coding DNA: TGTGCCAGCAGCTTTAACAGGGGGCATGGTGGCTACACCTTC.

This clonotype was detected ten times or more. The CDR3 DNA sequence: TGCAGTGCTAGACCCCTCCGGGGTTCACTGAAACAAGAGACCCAGTACTTC. Protein: CSARPLRGSLKQETQYF. The rearrangement uses TRBV20-1 and TRBJ2-5; a weak D match, TRBD2 (5 bases). V lost 2 bases and J 2 bases, leaving 21 bases between the germline ends. Germline CDR1 DFQATT, CDR2 SNEGSKA (reference sequence). This CDR3 is 17 amino acids long.

The chain recombines TRBV7-9 with TRBJ2-5, with 12 bases aligning to TRBD2. From germline, CDR1 is SEHNR and CDR2 FQNEAQ (reference sequence). Losses at the gene ends were 4 bases for V and 5 bases for J; bases not matched to a gene: 5. This CDR3 is built from 15 residues. CDR3 nucleotides: TGTGCCAGCAGCTCTAGCGGGAGGGCCGGGGAGACCCAGTACTTC. Translation gives CASSSSGRAGETQYF.

This sequence joins TRBV5-1 and TRBJ2-1; 8 bases are a match to TRBD1. CDR1 is SGHRS, CDR2 YFSETQ, per germline. This CDR3 is 16 amino acids long. After removal of 4 bases from V and 0 bases from J, the junction contained 6 bases not matched to a gene. As DNA, the CDR3 is TGCGCCAGCAGCGGAAATACAGGGGGCTCCTACAATGAGCAGTTCTTC. This encodes CASSGNTGGSYNEQFF.

The chain combines TRBV7-2 with TRBJ2-7; the match to TRBD1 covers 8 bases. Looked up from germline, CDR1 is SGHTA and CDR2 is FQGNSA. After removal of 5 bases from V and 7 bases from J, the junction contained 10 bases not matched to a gene. The CDR3 length is 14 residues. The CDR3 coding sequence is TGTGCCAGCAGCGAGCGGACAGGGCCCTGGGAGCAGTACTTC. It specifies CASSERTGPWEQYF.

The chain recombines TRBV3-1 with TRBJ2-5, with 9 bases lining up with TRBD2. Near its end, the DNA agrees better with TRBJ2-7, so the J call may be wrong. Per the germline V gene, CDR1 is LGHDT and CDR2 is YNNKEL (reference sequence). The CDR3 consists of 15 residues. In DNA form, the CDR3 reads TGTGCCAGCAGCCGTAGCGGGAGTAGGGGCTACGAGCAGTACTTC. Protein: CASSRSGSRGYEQYF.

The V call is TRBV5-1, the J call TRBJ2-5; tentative D call: TRBD1 (6 bases). The DNA end is more similar to TRBJ2-1, so the J call may be wrong. The CDR3 consists of 16 residues. From germline, CDR1 is SGHRS and CDR2 YFSETQ. CDR3 loop: CASSDPTYRDSNEQFF. Here the CDR3 DNA reads TGCGCCAGCAGCGACCCAACCTACAGGGATTCCAATGAGCAGTTCTTC.

The rearrangement uses TRBV4-3 and TRBJ2-2, with D possibly TRBD2 on 5 matching bases. The V end was cut by 5 bases, the J end by 0 bases, with 13 bases between. The germline CDR1 and CDR2 sequences are LGHNA and YSLEER. CDR3 size: 16 residues. This CDR3 reads CASSMGRTSNTGELFF. Written as DNA, the CDR3 is TGCGCCAGCAGCATGGGCAGGACTTCGAACACCGGGGAGCTGTTTTTT.

The chain carries TRBV5-1 and TRBJ1-2, with 9 nucleotides matching TRBD1. V trimming: 4 bases; J trimming: 7 bases; junction bases outside the gene matches: 17. The germline CDR1 and CDR2 sequences are SGHRS and YFSETQ. The CDR3 covers 17 residues. The CDR3 nucleotides read TGCGCCAGCAGCCCGGGGGAGGGGGACAGGGCTCTCCGTGGCTACACCTTC. Its protein product is CASSPGEGDRALRGYTF. Filled out from reference TRBV5-1 and TRBJ1-2, the complete variable domain reads KAGVTQTPRYLIKTRGQQVTLSCSPISGHRSVSWYQQTPGQGLQFLFEYFSETQRNKGNFPGRFSGRQFSNSRSEMNVSTLELGDSALYLCASSPGEGDRALRGYTFGSGTRLTVV.

This clonotype was seen more than once but under ten times. This chain joins TRBV6-1 and TRBJ2-1; the match to TRBD2 covers 10 bases. Germline V lookup: CDR1 MNHNS, CDR2 SASEGT. The CDR3 totals 17 residues. V shed 1 base and J 3 bases; nucleotides not matched to a gene: 6. This chain's CDR3 is CASSEGEREGIYNEQFF. The CDR3 DNA is TGTGCCAGCAGTGAAGGGGAGCGGGAGGGCATCTACAATGAGCAGTTCTTC.

Written as DNA, the CDR3 is TGTGCCAGCAGCTTTAGCGGGAGGGAGGTCGAGCAGTACTTC. This translates into CASSFSGREVEQYF. This sequence joins TRBV5-6 and TRBJ2-7, with 11 bases matching TRBD2. In germline, CDR1 is SGHDT, CDR2 YYEEEE. V trimming: 2 bases; J trimming: 6 bases; junction bases outside the gene matches: 4. The CDR3 is made up of 14 amino acids.

The chain recombines TRBV20-1 with TRBJ1-5, with TRBD1 matching 9 bases. This CDR3 has 15 residues. Per germline, CDR1 DFQATT and CDR2 SNEGSKA (reference sequence). V shed 4 bases and J 2 bases; nucleotides not matched to a gene: 6. The CDR3 region is CSATIGTGRNQPQHF. In DNA, the CDR3 is TGCAGTGCTACAATCGGGACAGGGCGCAATCAGCCCCAGCATTTT.

V gene TRBV24-1 combines with J gene TRBJ2-5, with TRBD2 matching 11 bases. The J call is doubtful: the DNA matches TRBJ2-1 better. The CDR3 runs to 17 residues. In germline, CDR1 is KGHDR, CDR2 SFDVKD. CDR3 sequence: CATSDSLTSGAYNEQFF. DNA for the CDR3: TGTGCCACCAGTGATTCCTTGACTAGCGGGGCTTACAATGAGCAGTTCTTC.

In its sample, this clonotype was seen once. This sequence joins TRBV27 and TRBJ2-5; TRBD2 is a possible D gene (5 bases). The germline V gene has CDR1 MNHEY and CDR2 SMNVEV (reference sequence). The CDR3 runs 18 residues. Trimming took off 2 bases at V and 1 base at J, with 20 bases between the two ends. CDR3 sequence (DNA): TGTGCCAGCAGTTTAGTCTTCGCGGCTAGCCAGACCCAAGAGACCCAGTACTTC. Amino acids: CASSLVFAASQTQETQYF.